Below, 6 T cell receptor beta chains from the same sample are listed, as sequenced in a study of T cells expressing NK-cell markers. TCRdb processed the 5' RACE reads again and assigns one entry to each CDR3 protein, with no DNA. This sample's table has about 440,000 distinct CDR3 sequences. The sequencing sample was made of blood T cells: a sorted CD56 or NKG2C T cell subset, CD4+ or CD8+ T cells, or bulk PBMC T cells (not recorded which). The source is a woman between 18 and 70 years old in good health.

The chain carries TRBV14 and TRBJ2-7; the TRBD1 assignment by TCRdb is unverifiable without DNA. Germline V lookup: CDR1 SGHDN, CDR2 FVKESK. CDR3 size: 12 residues. This chain's CDR3 is CASSRGGVEQYF. The entire variable domain, with the rest obtained from reference TRBV14 and TRBJ2-7, is as follows: EAGVTQFPSHSVIEKGQTVTLRCDPISGHDNLYWYRRVMGKEIKFLLHFVKESKQDESGMPNNRFLAERTGGTYSTLKVQPAELEDSGVYFCASSRGGVEQYFGPGTRLTVT.

The V call is TRBV4-1, the J call TRBJ1-4. Germline V lookup: CDR1 MGHRA, CDR2 YSYEKL. CDR3 length: 13 residues. CDR3 residues: CASSQVVREKLFF.

The V gene is TRBV4-3, the J gene TRBJ1-1. Per germline, CDR1 LGHNA and CDR2 YSLEER. This CDR3 region has 14 residues. CDR3 residues: CASSQGRRDTEAFF.

The genes are TRBV12-3 or TRBV12-4 and TRBJ1-2; without DNA, the TCRdb call of TRBD1 cannot be checked. This CDR3 spans 13 amino acids. CDR3 amino acids: CASRGGFYYGYTF.

The gene calls are TRBV5-4 and TRBJ2-3; lacking DNA, the TRBD1 call made by TCRdb goes unchecked. Per germline, CDR1 SGHNT and CDR2 YYREEE (reference sequence). The CDR3 length is 15 residues. This CDR3 is CASSPDSGSTDTQYF. The complete variable domain, with remaining parts taken from reference TRBV5-4 and TRBJ2-3, reads ETGVTQSPTHLIKTRGQQVTLRCSSQSGHNTVSWYQQALGQGPQFIFQYYREEENGRGNFPPRFSGLQFPNYSSELNVNALELDDSALYLCASSPDSGSTDTQYFGPGTRLTVL.

CDR3 amino acids: CASTTPTGLDPPLHF. The rearrangement joins TRBV7-2 to TRBJ1-6. Germline V gene lookup returns CDR1 SGHTA and CDR2 FQGNSA. CDR3 length: 15 residues.